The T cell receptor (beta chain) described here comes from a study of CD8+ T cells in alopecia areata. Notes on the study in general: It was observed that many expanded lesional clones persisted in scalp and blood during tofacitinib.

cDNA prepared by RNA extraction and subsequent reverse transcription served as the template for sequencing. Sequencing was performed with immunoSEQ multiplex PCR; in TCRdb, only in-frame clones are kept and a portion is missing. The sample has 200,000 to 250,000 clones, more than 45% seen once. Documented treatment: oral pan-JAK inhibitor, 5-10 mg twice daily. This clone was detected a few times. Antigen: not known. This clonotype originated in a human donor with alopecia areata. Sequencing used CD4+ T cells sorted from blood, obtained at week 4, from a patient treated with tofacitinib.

The CDR3 bases are TGCAGCGTTGAGGTTATGGGCTCCTACGAGCAGTACTTC. This encodes CSVEVMGSYEQYF. This rearrangement joins TRBV29-1 to TRBJ2-7; D remains unclear. This CDR3 spans 13 amino acids. The V gene's germline CDR1 is SQVTM and CDR2 ANQGSEA. The V end was cut by 3 bases, the J end by 0 bases, with 9 bases between.